The clone carrying this T cell receptor (beta chain) was seen ten or more times. The antigen is not known. Trimming took off 2 bases at V and 3 bases at J, with 11 bases between the two ends. The CDR3 sequence is 14 residues long. Germline CDR1 reads MNHEY; CDR2 reads SMNVEV (reference sequence). This entry comes from a study of T cell repertoires in cytomegalovirus infection. Each CDR3 protein gets one entry after TCRdb re-called the reads with MiXCR. There are about 47,000 distinct CDR3 sequences in the sample; less than 20% occur only once, and just under 80% lies in the top ten. The chain couples TRBV27 to TRBJ2-7, with D possibly being TRBD1 (5 bases). The source material was CD8+ T cells from cultured PBMCs, sampled from culture after CMV antigen stimulation. The origin of this receptor is a human donor in good health (CMV status not recorded). Some clones in this sample may be carry-over from other donors' samples. The CDR3 loop reads CASSLQGANYEQYF. The CDR3 DNA is TGTGCCAGCAGTTTACAGGGTGCGAACTACGAGCAGTACTTC.